This TCR beta chain was sequenced for a study of identical twins. Study-wide results and limits: Models predicted less out-of-frame TCR alpha sharing in monozygotic twins than was found.

TCRdb called the 5' RACE reads again in MiXCR, with one record for every CDR3 protein. The sample consists of under 450,000 distinct CDR3 sequences, 15% to 20% of them appearing once. All donors comprised healthy Caucasians. The CDR3 covers 14 residues. In germline, CDR1 is SGHTA, CDR2 FQGNSA. A remark on this clonotype: What it recognizes is unknown. The junction departs from germline at one end; a sequencing error may be responsible.

The chain is built from TRBV7-2 and TRBJ2-7, with a possible D match to TRBD2 (6 bases). The sequencing sample was made of naive T cells sorted from blood. The sequence came from a man aged 45-60 years in good health. For the CDR3, the DNA is TGTGCCAGCAGCCCCGGAGGGAGCTCCTACGAGCGGTACTTC. Encoded protein: CASSPGGSSYERYF.